Each of the 25 T cell receptor beta chains below was sequenced from the same sample in a study of blood T cells in healthy people across ages. It was with a sample-barcoded 5' primer and a J-beta primer mix that a second PCR of roughly 6 to 12 cycles was run. TCRdb passed the 5' RACE reads through MiXCR, listing each CDR3 protein once. This table has 580,000 or so distinct CDR3 sequences, roughly 43% appearing once. Sequenced: blood. The receptors shown here come from an elderly man in good health.

The sample holds a few counts of this clonotype. The V and J genes are TRBV7-2 and TRBJ2-3, with TRBD2 identical over 8 bases. The ends lost 4 bases at V and 5 bases at J; junction bases unmatched: 8. Germline CDR1 is SGHTA and CDR2 is FQGNSA. The CDR3 is 15 residues long. CDR3 nucleotides: TGTGCCAGCAGCTCCTCGGGGGGGCGTCGAGATACGCAGTATTTT. Translating it yields CASSSSGGRRDTQYF.

This clonotype appeared a single time. The chain joins TRBV29-1 to TRBJ1-3; 7 bases match TRBD1. V was pared by 3 bases and J by 4 bases, with 3 bases of the junction left unmatched. The CDR3 has 13 amino acids. Germline-derived CDR1 and CDR2 are SQVTM and ANQGSEA. This CDR3 is CSVERGHGNTIYF. DNA for the CDR3: TGCAGCGTTGAGAGGGGGCACGGAAACACCATATATTTT.

There are many counts of this clonotype. The V call is TRBV6-1, the J call TRBJ2-3; 8 nucleotides align to TRBD1. The CDR3 length is 17 residues. Germline V CDR1 and CDR2: MNHNS, SASEGT. J lost 2 bases, V lost 5 bases, and 12 bases had no gene match. In DNA, the CDR3 is TGTGCCAGCAGTCCCAGGGACAGGTCCCCCACCACAGATACGCAGTATTTT. Protein sequence: CASSPRDRSPTTDTQYF.

This clonotype was recorded only once. The chain joins TRBV5-1 to TRBJ1-4; tentative D call: TRBD1 (5 bases). From germline, CDR1 is SGHRS and CDR2 YFSETQ. The ends were cut back, 4 bases at V and 14 bases at J, with 21 bases in the middle. The CDR3 runs to 14 residues. The CDR3 DNA reads as TGCGCCAGCAGCACCGGGACGGCCCCCCAACACCTGTTTTTT. Translated, it gives CASSTGTAPQHLFF.

The table lists this clonotype with a few counts. The chain links TRBV20-1 to TRBJ2-5, with D maybe TRBD2 (6 bases). Trimming removed 0 bases at V and 0 bases at J, with 14 bases between. The CDR3 covers 16 residues. In germline, CDR1 is DFQATT, CDR2 SNEGSKA (reference sequence). Here the CDR3 DNA reads TGCAGTGCTAGAGATTTGCAGCGGGCGTACCAAGAGACCCAGTACTTC. Translating it yields CSARDLQRAYQETQYF.

V gene TRBV28 combines with J gene TRBJ2-3; 15 bases match TRBD2. V lost 4 bases, J lost 5 bases, and 10 bases stayed unmatched. CDR3 size: 18 residues. Germline V gene data show CDR1 as MDHEN and CDR2 as SYDVKM. The DNA for the CDR3 is TGTGCCAGCAGTTCCCGCGGGACTAGCGGGAGGTTGGTAGATACGCAGTATTTT. Its protein product is CASSSRGTSGRLVDTQYF.

The chain recombines TRBV6-2 or TRBV6-3 with TRBJ2-1; possibly TRBD1 for D (6 bases). In germline, CDR1 is MNHEY, CDR2 SVGEGT. This CDR3 is 13 amino acids long. V was cut by 11 bases and J by 2 bases, with 13 bases left in between. CDR3 in amino acids: CAVRDTTYNEQFF. In DNA form, the CDR3 reads TGTGCCGTCCGGGACACTACCTACAATGAGCAGTTCTTC.

The chain combines TRBV4-3 with TRBJ2-6; D call uncertain. From germline, CDR1 is LGHNA and CDR2 YSLEER. This CDR3 is built from 18 residues. Trimming removed 0 bases at V and 2 bases at J, with 14 bases between. CDR3: CASSQDPGRGAGANVLTF. The CDR3 region has the DNA TGCGCCAGCAGCCAAGATCCCGGGCGTGGCGCTGGGGCCAACGTCCTGACTTTC.

The chain has TRBV7-2 and TRBJ2-5, with 7 positions matching TRBD2. TRBJ2-7 matches the DNA end more closely, so the J call is doubtful. Germline loops: CDR1 SGHTA, CDR2 FQGNSA. The CDR3 consists of 16 residues. The DNA of the CDR3 is TGTGCCAGCAGCTTTTATGGTGCGGGAGCGATTGGCGAGCAGTACTTC. Encoded protein: CASSFYGAGAIGEQYF.

The table lists this clonotype with many counts. CDR3 in DNA: TGTGCCAGCAGCTTATTGGGCGGTCTCGGCCAAGAGACCCAGTACTTC. It translates to CASSLLGGLGQETQYF. The rearrangement links TRBV7-9 to TRBJ2-5; D is undetermined. The CDR3 extends over 16 amino acids. Per the germline V gene, CDR1 is SEHNR and CDR2 is FQNEAQ (reference sequence). V was trimmed by 2 bases and J by 1 base, leaving 14 bases between them.

V gene TRBV24-1 combines with J gene TRBJ2-3; 10 positions match TRBD1. Germline CDR1 KGHDR, CDR2 SFDVKD. The CDR3 has 16 amino acids. With V trimmed by 4 bases and J by 1 base, 4 bases remained unmatched. The CDR3: CATSDPGTGGTDTQYF. The CDR3 DNA reads TGTGCCACCAGTGACCCTGGGACAGGGGGCACAGATACGCAGTATTTT.

The table lists this clonotype with a few counts. The chain links TRBV5-1 to TRBJ2-1; TRBD2 aligns across 9 bases. V was clipped by 2 bases and J by 7 bases; unmatched bases: 4. The CDR3 covers 14 residues. Looked up from germline, CDR1 is SGHRS and CDR2 is YFSETQ. CDR3 bases: TGCGCCAGCAGCTTAGGCGGGAGGGCAAATGAGCAGTTCTTC. This encodes CASSLGGRANEQFF.

The chain recombines TRBV7-2 with TRBJ2-7; 10 bases are shared with TRBD2. After removal of 5 bases from V and 2 bases from J, the junction contained 12 bases not matched to a gene. CDR1 and CDR2 from the germline V gene are SGHTA and FQGNSA. The CDR3 has 17 amino acids. CDR3 sequence (DNA): TGTGCCAGCAGCATAAGATATGATACTAGCGGGACCTACGAGCAGTACTTC. This codes for CASSIRYDTSGTYEQYF.

This clonotype has a handful of counts. The genes are TRBV29-1 and TRBJ2-7; D unresolved. Trimming shortened V by 6 bases and J by 7 bases, and 19 bases separated the two germline ends. This CDR3 is 13 amino acids long. Germline V gives CDR1 SQVTM, CDR2 ANQGSEA. CDR3: CSVATDGVWEQYF. CDR3 nucleotide sequence: TGCAGCGTAGCGACGGATGGGGTTTGGGAGCAGTACTTC.

V usage is TRBV3-1 and J usage is TRBJ2-5, with a tentative D call TRBD1 (6 bases). CDR1 and CDR2 from the germline V gene are LGHDT and YNNKEL (reference sequence). The CDR3 consists of 15 residues. V dropped 0 bases and J dropped 2 bases, with 10 bases sitting between them. The CDR3, as DNA: TGTGCCAGCAGCCAAGATGGGGGACAACAAGAGACCCAGTACTTC. Translating it yields CASSQDGGQQETQYF.

The genes are TRBV12-3 or TRBV12-4 and TRBJ2-3; D unresolved. This CDR3 comprises 10 residues. V was cut by 6 bases and J by 4 bases, with 2 bases left in between. CDR3 residues: CASSADTQYF. DNA of the CDR3: TGTGCCAGCAGCGCAGATACGCAGTATTTT.

The rearrangement links TRBV7-8 to TRBJ2-1, with a weak D call TRBD2 (7 bases). Germline V gene sequence: CDR1 SGHVS, CDR2 FQNEAQ. This CDR3 is 15 amino acids long. The germline V and J ends were trimmed by 3 bases and 8 bases, with 17 bases remaining between them. CDR3 in amino acids: CASSFEWGGLYEQFF. Here the CDR3 DNA reads TGTGCCAGCAGCTTTGAGTGGGGGGGCCTCTATGAGCAGTTCTTC.

This rearrangement joins TRBV7-3 to TRBJ2-3; 9 bases are shared with TRBD1. Trimming at V came to 2 bases and at J to 7 bases, leaving 7 bases not matched to a gene. Germline V gene data show CDR1 as SGHTA and CDR2 as FQGTGA. The CDR3 contains 15 residues. CDR3 in amino acids: CASSLASDRGYTQYF. DNA of the CDR3: TGTGCCAGCAGCTTAGCCTCGGACAGGGGTTATACGCAGTATTTT.

This clonotype was recorded a few times. CDR3 region: CSGGTQGGYNEQFF. As DNA, the CDR3 is TGCAGCGGAGGGACCCAGGGTGGGTACAATGAGCAGTTCTTC. The chain has TRBV29-1 and TRBJ2-1; D may correspond to TRBD1 or TRBD2 (5 bases each). Germline V gene data show CDR1 as SQVTM and CDR2 as ANQGSEA. This CDR3 spans 14 amino acids. The V end lost 7 bases, the J end lost 4 bases, and 17 bases lay between the germline ends.

The chain carries TRBV7-9 and TRBJ2-3; D is uncertain. This CDR3 has 15 amino acids. V gave up 0 bases and J gave up 2 bases, with 9 bases separating them. CDR1 is SEHNR, CDR2 FQNEAQ, per germline (reference sequence). CDR3 nucleotide sequence: TGTGCCAGCAGCTTAGCTGCTGGAAACACAGATACGCAGTATTTT. Translation: CASSLAAGNTDTQYF.

This chain joins TRBV5-1 and TRBJ2-6; possible D gene TRBD2, 6 bases. CDR3 size: 16 residues. V was trimmed by 1 base and J by 0 bases, leaving 8 bases between them. Germline CDR1 is SGHRS and CDR2 is YFSETQ. CDR3 sequence: CASSLRRGSGANVLTF. Written as DNA, the CDR3 is TGCGCCAGCAGCTTGAGGAGGGGCTCTGGGGCCAACGTCCTGACTTTC.

This clonotype has just a few counts. The chain carries TRBV12-3 or TRBV12-4 and TRBJ1-2; D remains ambiguous. Between the trimmed V and J ends, which lost 3 bases and 7 bases, there was a span of 15 bases. The CDR3 runs 14 residues. This chain's CDR3 is CASSFGRGLSGYTF. CDR3 DNA: TGTGCCAGCAGTTTCGGGCGGGGTCTCTCTGGCTACACCTTC.

The chain recombines TRBV27 with TRBJ1-2, with a tentative D call TRBD1 (5 bases). Germline V gene lookup returns CDR1 MNHEY and CDR2 SMNVEV (reference sequence). The CDR3 has 14 amino acids. V was shortened by 8 bases and J by 3 bases, with 16 bases between the two germline ends. The CDR3 bases are TGTGCCAGCGGTACGAGGGGCTGGGACTATGGCTACACCTTC. Its translation: CASGTRGWDYGYTF.

This clonotype was picked up a small number of times. The rearrangement links TRBV12-3 or TRBV12-4 to TRBJ2-1; the match to TRBD2 covers 14 bases. The CDR3 totals 15 residues. The trim removed 6 bases at V and 15 bases at J, leaving 13 bases unmatched. This CDR3 reads CASSPGRTSGGFLFF. The CDR3 DNA reads TGTGCCAGCAGCCCGGGACGGACTAGCGGGGGGTTTTTGTTCTTC.

The V and J genes are TRBV29-1 and TRBJ1-1; no firm D call. The CDR3 spans 11 residues. Germline CDR1 reads SQVTM; CDR2 reads ANQGSEA. The V and J ends lost 3 bases and 1 base respectively, with 3 bases between them. The CDR3 DNA reads TGCAGCGTTGAGAAGAACACTGAAGCTTTCTTT. Protein product: CSVEKNTEAFF.